This entry features one T cell receptor (beta chain) sequence. No antigen is known for it. The germline V gene encodes CDR1 DFQATT and CDR2 SNEGSKA (reference sequence). V lost 5 bases, J lost 4 bases, and 10 bases stayed unmatched. This CDR3 has 14 residues. This sample was included in a study of blood T cells in healthy people across ages. Study results and caveats: The long-lived group displayed more naive CD4+ cells, plus higher diversity, than the aged donors did. Expanded clonotype changes were possibly confounded by unknown donor CMV status.

The second PCR ran roughly 7 to 12 cycles with a sample-barcoded 5' primer and J-beta primers. TCRdb reanalysed the 5' RACE reads using MiXCR and keeps one entry per CDR3 protein. The sample comprises about 760,000 distinct CDR3 sequences, 20% to 25% of which are singletons, and more than 7.5% rests with the top ten. The same data also went into a second study, on T cells of mothers and their children. That source notes: Reads obtained per mother exceeded 8.5 million TCR beta CDR3 reads, with approximately 3 million obtained per child. Persisting microchimeric T cell clones went undetected.

The genes are TRBV20-1 and TRBJ2-5, with 7 nucleotides matching TRBD1. This sequence originates from a boy aged 5 to 17 in good health. Sequences were obtained from blood. The CDR3, as DNA: TGCAGTGCTGAACCCGACAGGGTAGGAGAGACCCAGTACTTC. Translation gives CSAEPDRVGETQYF.